One sample yielded the 29 T cell receptor beta chains listed below, sequenced in a study of T cell responses to AZD1222 COVID-19 vaccine. Libraries were prepared by immunoSEQ multiplex PCR; TCRdb keeps only in-frame clonotypes and omits some of them. The repertoire holds some 160,000 clones, around 93% seen once, with about 4.5% in the top ten. The source was peripheral blood, collected on day 0 of AZD1222 vaccination. Receptors originate from an adult in good health.

This clone was seen a single time. This sequence joins TRBV28 and TRBJ2-7; 10 bases agree with TRBD1. This CDR3 comprises 16 residues. Germline-derived CDR1 and CDR2 are MDHEN and SYDVKM. The trim removed 5 bases at V and 2 bases at J, leaving 9 bases unmatched. The CDR3 sequence: CASSPIIGTGAYEQYF. For the CDR3, the DNA is TGTGCCAGCAGTCCCATCATCGGGACAGGGGCCTACGAGCAGTACTTC.

The rearrangement links TRBV25-1 to TRBJ1-4; D is undetermined. Per germline, CDR1 MGHDK and CDR2 SYGVNS. CDR3 length equals 14 residues. Between the trimmed V and J ends, which lost 3 bases and 0 bases, there was a span of 5 bases. The CDR3 protein is CASSDSTTNEKLFF. DNA for the CDR3: TGTGCCAGCAGTGACAGTACAACTAATGAAAAACTGTTTTTT. Based on the CDR3 plus reference TRBV25-1 and TRBJ1-4, the full variable domain is EADIYQTPRYLVIGTGKKITLECSQTMGHDKMYWYQQDPGMELHLIHYSYGVNSTEKGDLSSESTVSRIRTEHFPLTLESARPSHTSQYLCASSDSTTNEKLFFGSGTQLSVL.

V gene TRBV28 combines with J gene TRBJ2-5; D possibly uses TRBD1 or TRBD2 (6 bases each). V lost 2 bases and J lost 2, with 15 bases in between. Germline V gene data show CDR1 as MDHEN and CDR2 as SYDVKM. The CDR3 runs 16 residues. Here the CDR3 DNA reads TGTGCCAGCAGTTTAGGGGGGCGGGGCAGACAAGAGACCCAGTACTTC. The encoded protein is CASSLGGRGRQETQYF.

This chain links TRBV28 with TRBJ1-2; D remains unclear. The V gene's germline CDR1 is MDHEN and CDR2 SYDVKM. V lost 3 bases to trimming and J lost 7 bases, with 12 bases between them. The length of the CDR3 is 13 residues. The CDR3 sequence: CASSFSPSGGYTF. The CDR3 DNA reads as TGTGCCAGCAGTTTCTCTCCCAGCGGTGGCTACACCTTC.

The chain recombines TRBV5-4 with TRBJ2-7, with 8 bases lining up with TRBD1. The CDR3 spans 14 residues. Unmatched junction bases numbered 5, after V lost 3 bases and J lost 3 bases. Germline CDR1 is SGHNT and CDR2 is YYREEE (reference sequence). Here the CDR3 reads CASSSGTGLYEQYF. The DNA for the CDR3 is TGTGCCAGCAGCTCCGGGACAGGCCTCTACGAGCAGTACTTC.

This rearrangement joins TRBV3-1 (or the pseudogene TRBV3-2) to TRBJ2-1; no firm D call. V lost 2 bases and J lost 10, with 24 bases in between. The germline V gene has CDR1 LGHDT and CDR2 YNNKEL (reference sequence). This CDR3 comprises 17 residues. The CDR3 sequence: CASSQPPTGCVSMEQFF. The CDR3 coding sequence is TGTGCCAGCAGCCAACCCCCGACTGGTTGCGTTAGTATGGAGCAGTTCTTC.

This chain uses TRBV7-8 with TRBJ2-7, with 11 bases identical to TRBD2. The CDR3 extends over 16 amino acids. CDR1 and CDR2 from the germline V gene are SGHVS and FQNEAQ. With V trimmed by 1 base and J by 3 bases, 5 bases remained unmatched. CDR3 region: CASSLEGLAGFYEQYF. The CDR3 bases are TGTGCCAGCAGCTTAGAAGGACTAGCGGGTTTCTACGAGCAGTACTTC.

This chain joins TRBV28 and TRBJ2-6, with TRBD2 as a possible D gene (5 bases). V shed 10 bases and J shed 2 bases, with 12 bases lying between them. Germline V gene lookup returns CDR1 MDHEN and CDR2 SYDVKM. This CDR3 has 14 residues. The CDR3 region is CATSRAPGANVLTF. CDR3 coding DNA: TGTGCCACGTCGCGGGCCCCTGGGGCCAACGTCCTGACTTTC.

A single count supports this clone. The rearrangement joins TRBV12-3 or TRBV12-4 to TRBJ2-1; 7 nucleotides match TRBD2. J was trimmed by 14 bases and V by 3 bases; bases with no gene match: 7. This CDR3 has 12 amino acids. This chain's CDR3 is CASSFGLSGKFF. CDR3 nucleotide sequence: TGTGCCAGCAGTTTCGGGTTGAGCGGGAAGTTCTTC.

The gene calls are TRBV9 and TRBJ1-2, with 8 positions matching TRBD1. This CDR3 has 13 amino acids. From germline, CDR1 is SGDLS and CDR2 YYNGEE. The trim removed 4 bases at V and 7 bases at J, leaving 6 bases unmatched. The CDR3: CASSPRTGFGYTF. The CDR3 DNA is TGTGCCAGCAGCCCCCGGACAGGGTTTGGCTACACCTTC.

The CDR3, as DNA: TGTGCCAGCAGCGATTCGACCTCCTACGAGCAGTACTTC. Encoded protein: CASSDSTSYEQYF. The chain carries TRBV7-9 and TRBJ2-7; D gene uncertain. V was shortened by 5 bases and J by 0 bases, with 8 bases between the two germline ends. The germline V gene encodes CDR1 SEHNR and CDR2 FQNEAQ (reference sequence). CDR3 length: 13 amino acids.

J is TRBJ1-5 and V is TRBV28, with D perhaps TRBD1 (6 bases). The CDR3 loop spans 15 amino acids. Germline loops: CDR1 MDHEN, CDR2 SYDVKM. Trimming shortened V by 5 bases and J by 2 bases, and 13 bases separated the two germline ends. The CDR3 loop is CASSEYRAGNQPQHF. The CDR3 nucleotides are TGTGCCAGCAGTGAATACAGGGCTGGCAATCAGCCCCAGCATTTT.

This clone occurred a few times. V gene TRBV10-1 combines with J gene TRBJ1-1; D unclear. V dropped 0 bases and J dropped 5 bases, with 10 bases sitting between them. The germline V gene has CDR1 WNHNN and CDR2 SYGVQD (reference sequence). This CDR3 has 14 amino acids. The CDR3 reads CASSESIYGTEAFF. CDR3 bases: TGCGCCAGCAGTGAGTCGATTTATGGAACTGAAGCTTTCTTT.

J is TRBJ1-3 and V is TRBV21-1. TRBV21-1 is deemed a pseudogene. The CDR3 is 16 residues long. The CDR3 spells CASSKLAPHYGNTIYF. The CDR3 coding sequence is TGTGCCAGCAGCAAATTAGCGCCTCACTATGGAAACACCATATATTTT.

This clone was seen just once. The chain carries TRBV5-1 and TRBJ2-1, with a weak D call TRBD2 (5 bases). The CDR3 runs 14 residues. V was trimmed by 2 bases and J by 2 bases, leaving 8 bases between them. Germline V gene sequence: CDR1 SGHRS, CDR2 YFSETQ. Written as DNA, the CDR3 is TGCGCCAGCAGCTTTAGAGGGACCTACAATGAGCAGTTCTTC. As protein: CASSFRGTYNEQFF.

The V gene is TRBV6-1, the J gene TRBJ1-1; D is possibly TRBD1 (5 bases). The germline V and J ends were trimmed by 3 bases and 3 bases, with 11 bases remaining between them. Germline values: CDR1 MNHNS, CDR2 SASEGT. This CDR3 comprises 14 residues. The CDR3 loop is CASSDRQGHTEAFF. CDR3 sequence (DNA): TGTGCCAGCAGTGATCGCCAGGGACACACTGAAGCTTTCTTT.

This clone was picked up a small number of times. The gene calls are TRBV5-5 and TRBJ2-7, with D maybe TRBD1 (5 bases). Germline CDR1 and CDR2: SGHKS and YYEKEE (reference sequence). The length of the CDR3 is 14 residues. The V end lost 4 bases, the J end lost 0 bases, and 11 bases lay between the germline ends. The CDR3 region is CASSPRQSSYEQYF. The CDR3 nucleotides are TGTGCCAGCAGCCCGAGACAGAGCTCCTACGAGCAGTACTTC. The whole variable domain, filled in from reference TRBV5-5 and TRBJ2-7, reads DAGVTQSPTHLIKTRGQQVTLRCSPISGHKSVSWYQQVLGQGPQFIFQYYEKEERGRGNFPDRFSARQFPNYSSELNVNALLLGDSALYLCASSPRQSSYEQYFGPGTRLTVT.

The V call is TRBV10-3, the J call TRBJ2-3, with 9 bases that match TRBD2. Germline CDR1 is ENHRY and CDR2 is SYGVKD. The trim removed 7 bases at V and 5 bases at J, leaving 22 bases unmatched. This CDR3 has 19 amino acids. The CDR3 region has the DNA TGTGCCATCAACCCGACTCGAAGGCGGGAGGGCCGGATCGGAGATACGCAGTATTTT. This codes for CAINPTRRREGRIGDTQYF.

The chain carries TRBV12-5 and TRBJ2-1; weak D call: TRBD2 (5 bases). Germline loops: CDR1 LGHNT, CDR2 FRNRAP. Trimming pared 3 bases from V and 7 bases from J, leaving 10 bases between. The CDR3 has 13 amino acids. In DNA form, the CDR3 reads TGTGCTAGTGGTTTTCCGGGATGGAATGAGCAGTTCTTC. Residues: CASGFPGWNEQFF.

This chain connects TRBV25-1 to TRBJ1-2; the D gene is possibly TRBD1 (5 bases). The V end was cut by 2 bases, the J end by 8 bases, with 12 bases between. Germline V gene lookup returns CDR1 MGHDK and CDR2 SYGVNS. The CDR3 sequence is 13 residues long. The CDR3 loop reads CASSERERDGYTF. CDR3 coding DNA: TGTGCCAGCAGTGAAAGGGAGAGGGACGGCTACACCTTC.

The chain couples TRBV28 to TRBJ1-3; D gene ambiguous. CDR3 length equals 16 residues. V was pared by 6 bases and J by 4 bases, with 19 bases between. Germline values: CDR1 MDHEN, CDR2 SYDVKM. The CDR3 loop is CASRRVGKGSGNTIYF. DNA for the CDR3: TGTGCCAGCAGACGAGTGGGTAAAGGTTCGGGAAACACCATATATTTT. Drawing the rest from reference TRBV28 and TRBJ1-3, the complete variable domain is DVKVTQSSRYLVKRTGEKVFLECVQDMDHENMFWYRQDPGLGLRLIYFSYDVKMKEKGDIPEGYSVSREKKERFSLILESASTNQTSMYLCASRRVGKGSGNTIYFGEGSWLTVV.

The chain has TRBV7-2 and TRBJ2-1; D is perhaps TRBD2 (5 bases). CDR3 length equals 16 residues. Germline lookup yields CDR1 SGHTA and CDR2 FQGNSA. The V end was cut by 5 bases, the J end by 0 bases, with 14 bases between. The CDR3, as DNA: TGTGCCAGCAGCCCCCGCGTAGCGAGCTCCTACAATGAGCAGTTCTTC. This encodes CASSPRVASSYNEQFF.

This chain links TRBV27 with TRBJ1-6; D is undetermined. This CDR3 contains 13 residues. The V end was cut by 5 bases, the J end by 3 bases, with 5 bases between. CDR1 MNHEY and CDR2 SMNVEV come from the germline V gene (reference sequence). This chain's CDR3 is CASSRDYNSPLHF. CDR3 DNA: TGTGCCAGCAGTCGGGACTATAATTCACCCCTCCACTTT.

The chain uses TRBV28 and TRBJ2-7; 7 bases line up with TRBD1. CDR1 is MDHEN, CDR2 SYDVKM, per germline. The CDR3 length is 13 residues. V shed 8 bases and J 2 bases; nucleotides not matched to a gene: 6. CDR3 loop: CASRTGITYEQYF. The DNA for the CDR3 is TGTGCCAGCCGGACAGGAATAACCTACGAGCAGTACTTC.

This clone came up once. The chain employs TRBV3-1 (or the pseudogene TRBV3-2) and TRBJ1-3, with no clear D. The CDR3 consists of 15 residues. The V gene's germline CDR1 is LGHDT and CDR2 YNNKEL (reference sequence). With 2 bases removed from V and 0 bases from J, the gap between germline ends came to 8 bases. For the CDR3, the DNA is TGTGCCAGCAGCCAACAGACCCGCTCTGGAAACACCATATATTTT. It is translated as CASSQQTRSGNTIYF.

This chain's CDR3 is CASSLGPSGAIYEQYF. CDR3 coding DNA: TGTGCCAGCAGCTTAGGGCCCAGCGGGGCTATCTACGAGCAGTACTTC. The chain joins TRBV7-2 to TRBJ2-7, with 7 bases identical to TRBD2. The CDR3 loop spans 16 amino acids. CDR1 is SGHTA and CDR2 is FQGNSA in the germline V gene. V was pared by 1 base and J by 3 bases, with 9 bases of the junction left unmatched.

The CDR3 DNA reads as TGTGCCAGCAGCCAAAGACAGGGTCAAGGGGGGGAGCAGTACTTC. Protein: CASSQRQGQGGEQYF. The chain recombines TRBV14 with TRBJ2-7; weak D call: TRBD1 (7 bases). Per germline, CDR1 SGHDN and CDR2 FVKESK. The ends were cut back, 2 bases at V and 7 bases at J, with 18 bases in the middle. The CDR3 sequence is 15 residues long.

The chain couples TRBV28 to TRBJ1-5; D call uncertain. Between the trimmed V and J ends, which lost 3 bases and 3 bases, there was a span of 9 bases. In germline, CDR1 is MDHEN, CDR2 SYDVKM. This CDR3 contains 14 residues. CDR3 coding DNA: TGTGCCAGCAGTTTGTTGGGTGACAATCAGCCCCAGCATTTT. This sequence encodes CASSLLGDNQPQHF.

The V call is TRBV3-1 (or the pseudogene TRBV3-2), the J call TRBJ2-7; D is undetermined. Per the germline V gene, CDR1 is LGHDT and CDR2 is YNNKEL (reference sequence). The CDR3 totals 13 residues. The V and J ends lost 2 bases and 4 bases respectively, with 9 bases between them. In nucleotides, the CDR3 is TGTGCCAGCAGCCAAAGAGGAAAATACGAGCAGTACTTC. Encoded protein: CASSQRGKYEQYF.